There are a few counts of the clone carrying this TCR beta chain. Antigen unknown. Distinct nucleotide sequences in the sample also encode this CDR3. There was relapse after autologous stem cell transplantation in every patient, and there was variation in brentuximab vedotin exposure. The sample is drawn from a study of PD-1 blockade in classical Hodgkin lymphoma. Study-wide results and caveats: Similar baseline diversity was found in complete responders and newly diagnosed patients.

Measured with immunoSEQ multiplex PCR; TCRdb has only the in-frame clones, and not every one. This table holds more than 45,000 clones, approximately 73% found once. Germline lookup yields CDR1 SGDLS and CDR2 YYNGEE. The length of the CDR3 is 13 residues. J was trimmed by 7 bases and V by 0 bases; bases with no gene match: 1. The clonotype was recovered from a human donor with classical Hodgkin lymphoma. The chain couples TRBV9 to TRBJ2-4; the match to TRBD1 covers 7 bases. The sample in question was peripheral blood mononuclear cells (PBMCs), obtained at baseline. In DNA, the CDR3 is TGTGCCAGCAGCGTAGGGACAGGCAACATTCAGTACTTC. This gives the protein CASSVGTGNIQYF.